This TCR beta chain stems from a study of cytomegalovirus exposure and HLA in healthy donors. Vbeta (60) and Jbeta (13) primers were used in the PCR. Authors' methods: In a later analysis, some 80 million unique TCR beta chains included roughly 11 million shared by two or more donors. Assay used: immunoSEQ multiplex PCR; TCRdb lists only in-frame clones, some missing. V and J calls and clone size are copied from that table; D and trimming were computed from the DNA. The table lists about 140,000 clones, about 68% of them singletons, with 1.6% in the top ten. Germline V gives CDR1 SQVTM, CDR2 ANQGSEA. This CDR3 comprises 16 residues. After removal of 7 bases from V and 0 bases from J, the junction contained 12 bases not matched to a gene.

The sequence was obtained from a human donor in good health. This chain joins TRBV29-1 and TRBJ2-5, with 9 bases lining up with TRBD2. The specimen sequenced was PBMCs. CDR3 sequence reads: CSAFTPGLAYQETQYF. The CDR3 DNA reads TGCAGCGCCTTTACCCCGGGACTAGCATACCAAGAGACCCAGTACTTC.